The clone carrying this TCR beta chain was seen a few times. This entry comes from a study of T-cell reconstitution after alpha-beta-depleted transplantation in children. This CDR3 region has 16 residues. Trimming pared 0 bases from V and 7 bases from J, leaving 16 bases between. Germline CDR1 and CDR2: KGHSH and LQKENI. Unique molecular identifiers featured in how the TCRbeta library was prepared. TCRdb used MiXCR to reprocess the PCR reads, holding one entry per CDR3 protein. The sample consists of 200,000 to 300,000 distinct CDR3 sequences, around 12% of them appearing once. This chain joins TRBV18 and TRBJ1-5, with D unclear. The sequence came from a human donor who donated a stem cell graft to a child with acute lymphoblastic leukemia. The specimen comprised PBMCs from the stem cell graft donor, sampled from the stem cell graft. The CDR3 DNA reads as TGTGCCAGCTCACCACCGGGCGGAATAGCAATCCAGCCCCAGCATTTT. Translated, it gives CASSPPGGIAIQPQHF.